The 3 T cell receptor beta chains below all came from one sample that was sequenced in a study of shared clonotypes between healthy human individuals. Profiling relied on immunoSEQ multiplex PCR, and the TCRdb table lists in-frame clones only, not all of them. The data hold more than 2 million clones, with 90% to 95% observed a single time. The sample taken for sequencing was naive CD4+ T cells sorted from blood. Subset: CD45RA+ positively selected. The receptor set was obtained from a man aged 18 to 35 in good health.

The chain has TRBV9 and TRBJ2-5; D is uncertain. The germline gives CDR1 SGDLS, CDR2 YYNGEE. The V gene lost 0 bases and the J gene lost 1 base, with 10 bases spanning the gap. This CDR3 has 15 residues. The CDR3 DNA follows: TGTGCCAGCAGCGTAGATGTTGCGGTCCAAGAGACCCAGTACTTC. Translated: CASSVDVAVQETQYF.

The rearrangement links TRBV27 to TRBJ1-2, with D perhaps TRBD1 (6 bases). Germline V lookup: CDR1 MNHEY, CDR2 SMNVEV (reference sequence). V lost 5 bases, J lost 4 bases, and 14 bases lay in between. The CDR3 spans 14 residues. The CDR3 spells CASSPWTEGYGYTF. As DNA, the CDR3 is TGTGCCAGCAGTCCTTGGACAGAAGGCTATGGCTACACCTTC.

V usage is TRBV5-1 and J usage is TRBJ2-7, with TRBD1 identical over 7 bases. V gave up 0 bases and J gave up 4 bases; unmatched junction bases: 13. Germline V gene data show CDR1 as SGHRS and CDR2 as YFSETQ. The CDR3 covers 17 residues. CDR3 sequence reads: CASSLEAGGAVGYEQYF. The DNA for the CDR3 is TGCGCCAGCAGCTTGGAGGCAGGGGGTGCGGTCGGATACGAGCAGTACTTC.